The T cell receptor beta chain described here comes from a study of cytomegalovirus exposure and HLA in healthy donors. Study results and caveats: Cytomegalovirus association was assigned to about 150 TCR beta chains.

Per germline, CDR1 GTSNPN and CDR2 SVGIG (reference sequence). CDR3 length: 16 amino acids. The V gene lost 1 base and the J gene lost 6 bases, with 21 bases spanning the gap. On this clone itself: No antigen is known for it.

The table came from immunoSEQ multiplex PCR; TCRdb's copy has only in-frame clones and leaves some out. The sample includes 90,000 to 130,000 clones, roughly 90% seen only once; the top ten take roughly 1.4%. The genes are TRBV30 and TRBJ1-1, with a weak D call TRBD1 (5 bases). Sequenced sample: PBMCs. The receptor was isolated from a woman between 25 and 40 years old in good health and CMV-seropositive. In DNA, the CDR3 is TGTGCCTGGAGTGGAATCTGGGGCCTCCTTCAGGCTGAAGCTTTCTTT. It yields the protein CAWSGIWGLLQAEAFF.